The present entry profiles one T cell receptor (beta chain) with its context. Assay used: immunoSEQ multiplex PCR; TCRdb lists only in-frame clones, some missing. In the table there are approximately 250,000 clones, approximately 86% of which are singletons. The record originates from a study of blood T cell repertoires in COVID-19. The germline gives CDR1 SGHVS, CDR2 FQNEAQ. The CDR3 covers 14 residues. Losses at the gene ends were 2 bases for V and 5 bases for J; bases not matched to a gene: 5. The source is a man aged 30 to 45 with active or convalescent COVID-19. Sequencing was done on a sample of peripheral blood. The chain has TRBV7-8 and TRBJ2-5; 7 bases are shared with TRBD1. CDR3 DNA: TGTGCCAGCAGCTTAAACAGGGGACGGGAGACCCAGTACTTC. Translating it yields CASSLNRGRETQYF.